Sequencing of this TCR beta chain was carried out in a study of CD8 T cell repertoires and HIV-1 epitope variants. For the study at large: Twenty-five autologous and known Gag and Nef epitope variant peptides each stimulated T cells separately. Controls were a CMV, EBV and flu pool, Ebola AY9, and no peptide. Epitopes were three Gag families plus Nef HW9 and YT9.

On this clone itself: Its specificity is not known.

TCR beta CDR3 was sequenced at survey depth on immunoSEQ. Profiling relied on immunoSEQ multiplex PCR, and the TCRdb table lists in-frame clones only, not all of them. There are thousands of clones in the sample; 67% occur only once, and around 45% lies in the top ten. Germline V gene sequence: CDR1 MNHEY, CDR2 SMNVEV (reference sequence). CDR3 length: 15 residues. The V gene lost 7 bases and the J gene lost 1 base, with 15 bases spanning the gap. Sequencing was performed on cultured CD8+ T cells derived from PBMCs. The clonotype originates from a male donor with HIV. The chain has TRBV27 and TRBJ2-3, with a tentative D call TRBD2 (5 bases). CDR3 in DNA: TGTGCCAGCACTTCACTAGGGCTGGGCACAGATACGCAGTATTTT. As protein: CASTSLGLGTDTQYF.